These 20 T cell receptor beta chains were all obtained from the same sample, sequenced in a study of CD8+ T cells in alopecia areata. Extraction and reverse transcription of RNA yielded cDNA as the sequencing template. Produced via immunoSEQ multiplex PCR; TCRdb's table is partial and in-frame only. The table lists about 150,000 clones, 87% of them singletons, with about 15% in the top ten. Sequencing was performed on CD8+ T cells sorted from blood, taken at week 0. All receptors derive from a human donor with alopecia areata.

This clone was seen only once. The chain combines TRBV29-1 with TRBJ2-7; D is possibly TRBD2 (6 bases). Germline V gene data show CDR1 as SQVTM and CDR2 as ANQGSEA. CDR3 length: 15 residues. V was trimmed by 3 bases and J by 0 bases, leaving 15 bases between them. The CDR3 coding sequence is TGCAGCGTTGATGTCTTGACTAGTAACTCCTACGAGCAGTACTTC. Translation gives CSVDVLTSNSYEQYF.

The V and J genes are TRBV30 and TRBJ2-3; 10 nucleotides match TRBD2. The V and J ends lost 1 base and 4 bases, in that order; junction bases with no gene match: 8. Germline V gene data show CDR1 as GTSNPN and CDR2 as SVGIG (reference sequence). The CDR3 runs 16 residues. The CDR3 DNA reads TGTGCCTGGAGTGGGAGGCCTAGCGGGGGCCCAGATACGCAGTATTTT. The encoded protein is CAWSGRPSGGPDTQYF.

CDR3 sequence (DNA): TGTGCCAGCAGTGCGGGAGCGGGAATAGTGTTCTTC. As protein: CASSAGAGIVFF. This chain joins TRBV6-4 and TRBJ2-1; 7 bases map to TRBD2. J was trimmed by 15 bases and V by 4 bases; bases with no gene match: 9. The CDR3 runs 12 residues. CDR1 and CDR2 (germline): MRHNA, SNTAGT.

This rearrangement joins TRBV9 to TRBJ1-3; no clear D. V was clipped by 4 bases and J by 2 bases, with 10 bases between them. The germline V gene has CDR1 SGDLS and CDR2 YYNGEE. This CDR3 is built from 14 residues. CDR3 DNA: TGTGCCAGCAGCACTCAGGAGGCTGGAAACACCATATATTTT. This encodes CASSTQEAGNTIYF.

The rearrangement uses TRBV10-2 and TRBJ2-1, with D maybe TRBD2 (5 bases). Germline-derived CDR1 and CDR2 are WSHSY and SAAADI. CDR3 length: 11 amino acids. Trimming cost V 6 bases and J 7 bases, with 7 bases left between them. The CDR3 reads CASRPGNEQFF. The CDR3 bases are TGCGCCAGCAGACCGGGGAATGAGCAGTTCTTC.

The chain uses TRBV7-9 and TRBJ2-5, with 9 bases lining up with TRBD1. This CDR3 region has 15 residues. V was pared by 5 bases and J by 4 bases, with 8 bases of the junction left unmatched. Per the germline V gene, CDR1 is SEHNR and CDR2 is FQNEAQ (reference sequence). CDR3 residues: CASSDMGQGPETQYF. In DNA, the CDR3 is TGTGCCAGCAGCGATATGGGACAGGGCCCAGAGACCCAGTACTTC.

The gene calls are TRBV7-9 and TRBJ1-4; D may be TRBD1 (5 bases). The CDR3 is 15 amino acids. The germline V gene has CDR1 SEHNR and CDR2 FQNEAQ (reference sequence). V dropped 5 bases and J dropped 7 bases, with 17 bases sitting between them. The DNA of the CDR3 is TGTGCCAGCAGCCCAGATGGGGGAGGTGTTGAAAAACTGTTTTTT. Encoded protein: CASSPDGGGVEKLFF. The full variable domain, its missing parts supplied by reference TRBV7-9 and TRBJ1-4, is DTGVSQNPRHKITKRGQNVTFRCDPISEHNRLYWYRQTLGQGPEFLTYFQNEAQLEKSRLLSDRFSAERPKGSFSTLEIQRTEQGDSAMYLCASSPDGGGVEKLFFGSGTQLSVL.

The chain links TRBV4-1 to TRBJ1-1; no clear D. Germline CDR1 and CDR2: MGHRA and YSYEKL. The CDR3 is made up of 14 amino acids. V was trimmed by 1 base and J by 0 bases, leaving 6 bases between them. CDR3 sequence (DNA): TGCGCCAGCAGCCAAGTTAACTTGAACACTGAAGCTTTCTTT. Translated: CASSQVNLNTEAFF.

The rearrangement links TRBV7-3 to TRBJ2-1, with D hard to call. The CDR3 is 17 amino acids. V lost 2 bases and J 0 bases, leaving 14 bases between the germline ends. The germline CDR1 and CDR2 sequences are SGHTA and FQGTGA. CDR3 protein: CASSLGGPLTSYNEQFF. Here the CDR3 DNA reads TGTGCCAGCAGCTTAGGTGGGCCCCTTACCTCCTACAATGAGCAGTTCTTC. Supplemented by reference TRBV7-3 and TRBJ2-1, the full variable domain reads GAGVSQTPSNKVTEKGKYVELRCDPISGHTALYWYRQSLGQGPEFLIYFQGTGAADDSGLPNDRFFAVRPEGSVSTLKIQRTERGDSAVYLCASSLGGPLTSYNEQFFGPGTRLTVL.

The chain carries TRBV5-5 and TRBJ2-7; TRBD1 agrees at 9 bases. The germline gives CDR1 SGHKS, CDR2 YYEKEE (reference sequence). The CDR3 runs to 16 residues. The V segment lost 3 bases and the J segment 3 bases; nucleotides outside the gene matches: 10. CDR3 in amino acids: CASSSSDRGGFYEQYF. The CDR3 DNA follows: TGTGCCAGCAGCTCATCGGACAGGGGAGGTTTCTACGAGCAGTACTTC.

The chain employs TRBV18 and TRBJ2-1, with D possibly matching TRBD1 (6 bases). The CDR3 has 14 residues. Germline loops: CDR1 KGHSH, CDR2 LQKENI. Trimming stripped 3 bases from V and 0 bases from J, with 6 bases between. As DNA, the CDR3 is TGTGCCAGCTCACCGGACAGCTCCTACAATGAGCAGTTCTTC. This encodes CASSPDSSYNEQFF.

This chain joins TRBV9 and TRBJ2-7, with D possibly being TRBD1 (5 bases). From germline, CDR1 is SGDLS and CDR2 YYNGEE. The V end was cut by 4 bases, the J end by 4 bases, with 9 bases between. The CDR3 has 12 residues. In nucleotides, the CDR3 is TGTGCCAGCAGCCCCCAGGGTTACGAGCAGTACTTC. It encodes CASSPQGYEQYF.

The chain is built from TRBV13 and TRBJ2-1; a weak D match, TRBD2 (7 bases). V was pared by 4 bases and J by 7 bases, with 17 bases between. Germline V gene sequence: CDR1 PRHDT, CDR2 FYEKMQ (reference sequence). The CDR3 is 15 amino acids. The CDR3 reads CASSSLGGLPNEQFF. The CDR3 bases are TGTGCCAGCAGCTCACTGGGGGGGCTTCCTAATGAGCAGTTCTTC.

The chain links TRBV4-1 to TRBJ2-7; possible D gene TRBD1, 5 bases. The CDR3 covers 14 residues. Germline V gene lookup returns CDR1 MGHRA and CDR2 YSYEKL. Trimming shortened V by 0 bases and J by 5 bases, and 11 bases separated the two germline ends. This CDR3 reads CASSQEPQGDEQYF. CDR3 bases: TGCGCCAGCAGCCAAGAACCTCAAGGGGACGAGCAGTACTTC.

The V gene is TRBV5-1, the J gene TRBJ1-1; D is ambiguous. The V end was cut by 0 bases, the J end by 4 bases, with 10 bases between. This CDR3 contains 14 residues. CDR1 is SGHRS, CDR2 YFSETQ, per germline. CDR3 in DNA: TGCGCCAGCAGCTTGGACCAGGCAATCACTGAAGCTTTCTTT. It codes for CASSLDQAITEAFF.

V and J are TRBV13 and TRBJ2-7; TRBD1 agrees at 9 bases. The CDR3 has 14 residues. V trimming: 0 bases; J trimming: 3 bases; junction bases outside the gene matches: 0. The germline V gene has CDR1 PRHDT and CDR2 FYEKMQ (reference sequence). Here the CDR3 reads CASSLGGQGYEQYF. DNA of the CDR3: TGTGCCAGCAGCTTAGGGGGACAGGGCTACGAGCAGTACTTC.

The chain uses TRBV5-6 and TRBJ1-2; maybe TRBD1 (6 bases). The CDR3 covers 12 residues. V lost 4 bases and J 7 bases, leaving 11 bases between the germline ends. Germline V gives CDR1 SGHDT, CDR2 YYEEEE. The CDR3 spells CASSPGQTGYTF. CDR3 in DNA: TGTGCCAGCAGCCCCGGACAGACTGGCTACACCTTC.

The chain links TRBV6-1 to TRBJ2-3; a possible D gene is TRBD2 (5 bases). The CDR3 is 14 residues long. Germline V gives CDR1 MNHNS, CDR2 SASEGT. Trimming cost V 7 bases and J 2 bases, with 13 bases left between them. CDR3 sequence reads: CASTGIEHTDTQYF. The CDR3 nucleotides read TGTGCCAGCACGGGGATCGAACACACAGATACGCAGTATTTT.

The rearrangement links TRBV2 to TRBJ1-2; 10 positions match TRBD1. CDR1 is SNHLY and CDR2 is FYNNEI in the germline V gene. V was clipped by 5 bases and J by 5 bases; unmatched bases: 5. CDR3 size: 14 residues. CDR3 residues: CASSPGTGDYGYTF. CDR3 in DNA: TGTGCCAGCAGTCCCGGGACAGGGGATTATGGCTACACCTTC. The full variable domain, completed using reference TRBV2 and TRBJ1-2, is EPEVTQTPSHQVTQMGQEVILRCVPISNHLYFYWYRQILGQKVEFLVSFYNNEISEKSEIFDDQFSVERPDGSNFTLKIRSTKLEDSAMYFCASSPGTGDYGYTFGSGTRLTVV.

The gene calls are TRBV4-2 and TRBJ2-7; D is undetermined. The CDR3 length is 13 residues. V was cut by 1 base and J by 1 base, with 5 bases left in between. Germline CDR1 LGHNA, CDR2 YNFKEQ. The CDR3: CASSQGASYEQYF. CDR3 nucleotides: TGTGCCAGCAGCCAAGGGGCGTCCTACGAGCAGTACTTC.